The source of this T cell receptor (beta chain) is a study of multiple sclerosis patients with progressive multifocal leukoencephalopathy. General study findings and limits: Before and during natalizumab, the clones expanded at PML already existed. Most PML patients had lower entropy, suggesting less diverse TRB repertoires.

This clone was seen once. Its antigen is not known. TCRdb keeps only in-frame clones here, not all; method: immunoSEQ multiplex PCR. This table holds about 30,000 clones, 85% found once. This sample's time point: time of PML onset. Looked up from germline, CDR1 is SQVTM and CDR2 is ANQGSEA. The CDR3 has 13 amino acids. The junction had 8 bases not matched to a gene; V was cut back by 7 bases and J by 5 bases. The rearrangement uses TRBV29-1 and TRBJ2-1; 7 bases agree with TRBD2. This receptor was obtained from a woman in her 30s with progressive multifocal leukoencephalopathy. The sequencing here drew on PBMCs, taken from a patient treated with natalizumab. In nucleotides, the CDR3 is TGCAGCGGCGGGAGACCAAACAACAATGAGCAGTTCTTC. Its translation is CSGGRPNNNEQFF.